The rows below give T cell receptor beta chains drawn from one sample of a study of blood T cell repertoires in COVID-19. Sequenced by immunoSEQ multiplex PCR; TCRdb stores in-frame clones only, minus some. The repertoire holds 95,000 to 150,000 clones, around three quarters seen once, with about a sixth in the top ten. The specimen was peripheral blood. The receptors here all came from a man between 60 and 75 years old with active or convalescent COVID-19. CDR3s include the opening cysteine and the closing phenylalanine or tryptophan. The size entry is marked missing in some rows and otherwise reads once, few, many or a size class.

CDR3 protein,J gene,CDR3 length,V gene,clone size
CASSQPLGDNEQFF,TRBJ2-1,14,TRBV4-2,NA
CSAPGGHGYTF,TRBJ1-2,11,TRBV20-1,NA
CASSLARGGTPFGVLTF,TRBJ2-6,17,TRBV7-2,NA
CSVRLAGSYEQYF,TRBJ2-7,13,TRBV29-1,NA
CSVEDVWDRRTDTQYF,TRBJ2-3,16,TRBV29-1,NA
CASSPPGLAGPNEQFF,TRBJ2-1,16,TRBV5-5,NA
CASSQGRGSGLHF,TRBJ1-6,13,TRBV3-1/TRBV3-2,many
CSGSLNTEAFF,TRBJ1-1,11,TRBV20-1,NA
CASSMYSGNTIYF,TRBJ1-3,13,TRBV2,once
CATSKPDQGYEQYF,TRBJ2-7,14,TRBV15,NA
CASSSTGTSGNQPQHF,TRBJ1-5,16,TRBV6-5,once
CASSVGSRGEQFF,TRBJ2-1,13,TRBV9,NA
CATRQETNTGELFF,TRBJ2-2,14,TRBV24-1,NA
CASIPESAGGFVDTQYF,TRBJ2-3,17,TRBV19,few
CASRGTGGTDTQYF,TRBJ2-3,14,TRBV2,NA
CASSQVPAGRTDTQYF,TRBJ2-3,16,TRBV3-1/TRBV3-2,NA
CASSLRKSGSGDEQFF,TRBJ2-1,16,TRBV5-4,few
CASNRTSGSGDEQFF,TRBJ2-1,15,TRBV21-1,NA
CASSLVQGGYNEQFF,TRBJ2-1,15,TRBV5-6,many
CSVEGNSRETQYF,TRBJ2-5,13,TRBV29-1,NA
CASSGQMNTEAFF,TRBJ1-1,13,TRBV18,NA
CASTTSGRAGTDTQYF,TRBJ2-3,16,TRBV19,once
CASSQPGQGARNEQFF,TRBJ2-1,16,TRBV3-1/TRBV3-2,NA
CSVGQGAGDTQYF,TRBJ2-3,13,TRBV29-1,NA
CASSLVRFVASEAFF,TRBJ1-1,15,TRBV11-2,NA
CASSEDRYGNTIYF,TRBJ1-3,14,TRBV6-1,NA
CASSSTGQGRYEQYF,TRBJ2-7,15,TRBV28,NA
CASSLWQGNTEAFF,TRBJ1-1,14,TRBV28,NA
CASSSLMLGAAGAANEKLFF,TRBJ1-4,20,TRBV27,NA
CASPVGQGNEKLFF,TRBJ1-4,14,TRBV4-2,NA
CASSHQSWFSYEQYF,TRBJ2-7,15,TRBV3-1/TRBV3-2,once
CASSFPTSGRDNEQFF,TRBJ2-1,16,TRBV7-9,few
CASSPPSNRETQYF,TRBJ2-5,14,TRBV18,NA
CASQGSNQPQHF,TRBJ1-5,12,TRBV28,NA
CASSQIGQGIGYTF,TRBJ1-2,14,TRBV7-2,NA
CSVEDGTRGNAFF,TRBJ1-1,13,TRBV29-1,NA
CASSPRDMEYEQYF,TRBJ2-7,14,TRBV18,NA
CAWTGRDRADTQYF,TRBJ2-3,14,TRBV30,NA
CASSPPASAYYEQYF,TRBJ2-7,15,TRBV18,NA
CASSLARGQGNQPQHF,TRBJ1-5,16,TRBV7-9,NA